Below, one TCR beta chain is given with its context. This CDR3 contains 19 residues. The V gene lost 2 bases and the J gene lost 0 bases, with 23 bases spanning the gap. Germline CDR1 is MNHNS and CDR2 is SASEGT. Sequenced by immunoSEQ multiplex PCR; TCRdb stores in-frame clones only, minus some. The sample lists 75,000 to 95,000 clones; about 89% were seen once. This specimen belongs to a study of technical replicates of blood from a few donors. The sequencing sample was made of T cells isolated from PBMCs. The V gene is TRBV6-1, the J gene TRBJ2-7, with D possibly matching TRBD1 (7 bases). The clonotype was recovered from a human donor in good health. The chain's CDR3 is CASSEIVRGRGISSYEQYF. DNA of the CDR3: TGTGCCAGCAGTGAAATTGTTAGGGGGCGGGGAATTAGCTCCTACGAGCAGTACTTC.